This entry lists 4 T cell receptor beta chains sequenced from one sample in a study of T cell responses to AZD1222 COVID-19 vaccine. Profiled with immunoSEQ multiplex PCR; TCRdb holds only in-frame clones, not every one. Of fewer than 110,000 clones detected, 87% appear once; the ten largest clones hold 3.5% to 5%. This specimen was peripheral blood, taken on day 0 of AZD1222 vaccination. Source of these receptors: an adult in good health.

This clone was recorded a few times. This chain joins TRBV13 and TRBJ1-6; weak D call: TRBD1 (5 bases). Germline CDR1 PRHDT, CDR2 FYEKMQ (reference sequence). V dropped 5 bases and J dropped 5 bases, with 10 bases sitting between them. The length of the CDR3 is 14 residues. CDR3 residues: CASSMGPNNSPLHF. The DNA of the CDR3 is TGTGCCAGCAGCATGGGACCGAATAATTCACCCCTCCACTTT.

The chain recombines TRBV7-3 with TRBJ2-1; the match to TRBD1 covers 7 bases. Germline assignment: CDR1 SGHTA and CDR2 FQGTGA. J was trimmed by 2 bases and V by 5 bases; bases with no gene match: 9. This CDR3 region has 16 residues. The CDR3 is CASSLRQGRAYNEQFF. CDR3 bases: TGTGCCAGCAGCCTAAGACAGGGTAGGGCCTACAATGAGCAGTTCTTC.

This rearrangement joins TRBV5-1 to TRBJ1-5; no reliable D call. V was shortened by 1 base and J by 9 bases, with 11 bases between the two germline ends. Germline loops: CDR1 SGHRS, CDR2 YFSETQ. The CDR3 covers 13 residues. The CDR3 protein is CASSLYTGGPQHF. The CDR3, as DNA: TGCGCCAGCAGCTTGTATACCGGCGGGCCCCAGCATTTT.

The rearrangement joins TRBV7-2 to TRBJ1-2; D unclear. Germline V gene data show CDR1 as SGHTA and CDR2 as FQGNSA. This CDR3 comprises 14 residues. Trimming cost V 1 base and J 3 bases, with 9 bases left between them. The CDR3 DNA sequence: TGTGCCAGCAGCTTAGTCGTAGGGCACTATGGCTACACCTTC. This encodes CASSLVVGHYGYTF.